These T cell receptor beta chains were read from a single sample in a study of radiotherapy plus CTLA-4 blockade in lung cancer. The method was immunoSEQ multiplex PCR; TCRdb's version includes in-frame clones alone and lacks a portion of them. The sample gives around 100,000 clones, 81% of which show up once; 3% to 4% is in the top ten. Sequenced here: peripheral blood, sampled from a patient treated with radiotherapy plus ipilimumab. These TCRs come from a human donor with non-small cell lung cancer that progressed on radiotherapy plus ipilimumab. Some clones in this sample may be carry-over from other donors' samples. CDR3s include the opening cysteine and the closing phenylalanine or tryptophan. The D gene is left open where the match is weak. Part of the rows lack a size; the others show once, few, many or a class for expanded clones.

j_gene	v_gene	d_gene	abundance	CDR3nt	CDR3aa
TRBJ2-5	TRBV5-4	NA	few	TGTGCCAGCAGCTCCACCGTTGCGGAAGAGACCCAGTACTTC	CASSSTVAEETQYF
TRBJ1-2	TRBV6-5	TRBD1	NA	TGTGCCAGCAGTTTCCTGACAGGGGGCCTTAACTATGGCTACACCTTC	CASSFLTGGLNYGYTF
TRBJ1-1	TRBV5-1	NA	NA	TGCGCCAGCAGACCTAATCACCCGGGGACTGAAGCTTTCTTT	CASRPNHPGTEAFF
TRBJ2-7	TRBV21-1	NA	NA	TGTGCCGGGGCATACGAGCAGTACTTC	CAGAYEQYF
TRBJ1-2	TRBV7-8	TRBD1	NA	TGTGCCAGCAGCCTCCGGACAGGGAGCAACTATGGCTACACCTTC	CASSLRTGSNYGYTF
TRBJ2-5	TRBV11-1	NA	NA	TGTGCCAGCAGCTCCTTTAGACGGATACAAGAGACCCAGTACTTC	CASSSFRRIQETQYF
TRBJ1-1	TRBV19	TRBD1	NA	TGTGCCACGAAGGTTTTAGGAGGGGGCATCACTGAAGCTTTCTTT	CATKVLGGGITEAFF
TRBJ1-1	TRBV7-2	NA	NA	TGTGCCAGCAGCATAGGGAGGGTGTCCGAAACTTTCTTT	CASSIGRVSETFF
TRBJ1-1	TRBV15	NA	NA	TGTGCCACCAGCAGAGGTGGGGCCCACACTGAAGCTTTCTTT	CATSRGGAHTEAFF
TRBJ1-1	TRBV28	TRBD1	once	TGTGCCAGCAGTGCTCGGGGACAGCTCATTAACACTGAAGCTTTCTTT	CASSARGQLINTEAFF
TRBJ2-5	TRBV18	TRBD2	NA	TGTGCCAGCTCACCGGCCCTCCCTACAGCGGGGGAGACCCAGTACTTC	CASSPALPTAGETQYF
TRBJ1-6	TRBV30	NA	NA	TGTGCCTGGAGTGTAAGAGACGCAACTTATGCGGGATCACCCCTCCACTTT	CAWSVRDATYAGSPLHF
TRBJ2-1	TRBV7-3	TRBD2	NA	TGTGCCAGCAGCCCTCCGAGGGGTAGCGGGGGGTCGGATGAGCAGTTCTTC	CASSPPRGSGGSDEQFF
TRBJ2-7	TRBV15	NA	many	TGTGCCACCGGCAAGGAAGGGTCCCTAACCTACGAGCAGTACTTC	CATGKEGSLTYEQYF
TRBJ1-1	TRBV6-5	NA	once	TGTGCCAGCAGTTCCGCCGCCAGGCTTCAGAACACTGAAGCTTTCTTT	CASSSAARLQNTEAFF
TRBJ2-5	TRBV11-3	TRBD2	NA	TGTGCCAGCAGCTTAGGCTTACTAGCGGGGGAACAAGAGACCCAGTACTTC	CASSLGLLAGEQETQYF
TRBJ2-1	TRBV5-5	TRBD2	NA	TGTGCCAGCAACCGGGGGGGCCTTGATGAGCAGTTCTTC	CASNRGGLDEQFF
TRBJ2-2	TRBV11-3	NA	NA	TGTGCCAGCAGCTTAACTGCAAGCGGGACAGCCAAAAACACCGGGGAGCTGTTTTTT	CASSLTASGTAKNTGELFF
TRBJ2-3	TRBV27	NA	NA	TGTGCCAGCAGTTCCCGGGACGGCTCCACAGATACGCAGTATTTT	CASSSRDGSTDTQYF
TRBJ2-1	TRBV18	NA	NA	TGTGCCAGCTCACCTCCCGGGACGGGGAATGAGCAGTTCTTC	CASSPPGTGNEQFF
TRBJ2-3	TRBV5-8	NA	NA	TGTGCCAGCAGCTTGTCGGGGGCGAGCACAGATACGCAGTATTTT	CASSLSGASTDTQYF
TRBJ2-7	TRBV7-2	NA	NA	TGTGCCAGCAGCCCAGACAACTTACTCTACGAGCAGTACTTC	CASSPDNLLYEQYF
TRBJ1-3	TRBV28	NA	NA	TGTGCCAGCAGTTTATTATCCCACGGATCGGGGGCCCAGAGCTCTGGAAACACCATATATTTT	CASSLLSHGSGAQSSGNTIYF
TRBJ1-6	TRBV7-8	TRBD1	NA	TGTGCCAGCAGCCCGAGGACAGGGAATTCACCCCTCCACTTT	CASSPRTGNSPLHF
TRBJ1-4	TRBV18	TRBD1	NA	TGTGCCAGCTCACCACCCACGACAGGGACTGAAAAACTGTTTTTT	CASSPPTTGTEKLFF
TRBJ2-3	TRBV6-4	TRBD2	NA	TGTGCCAGCAGTGAGCGGGGGGGCAGAGATACGCAGTATTTT	CASSERGGRDTQYF
TRBJ1-1	TRBV6-1	NA	NA	TGTGCCAGCAGTGAATCAGGGGAGGTCACTGAAGCTTTCTTT	CASSESGEVTEAFF
TRBJ1-4	TRBV28	NA	NA	TGTGCCAGCAGTTTGTTCGAGTATGAAAAACTGTTTTTT	CASSLFEYEKLFF
TRBJ1-1	TRBV27	NA	NA	TGTGCCAGCAGCTCCGCTTTACAGGGGAACACTGAAGCTTTCTTT	CASSSALQGNTEAFF
TRBJ1-1	TRBV28	NA	NA	TGTGCCAGCAGTTTATGGGACAGGAACACTGAAGCTTTCTTT	CASSLWDRNTEAFF
TRBJ2-3	TRBV5-1	TRBD2	NA	TGCGCCAGCAGCTTGGTTCTAGCGGGGGAATCAGATACGCAGTATTTT	CASSLVLAGESDTQYF
TRBJ1-2	TRBV18	TRBD1	NA	TGTGCCAGCTCACCGGTCTTCGGGACAGTGATTGACTATGGCTACACCTTC	CASSPVFGTVIDYGYTF
TRBJ1-1	TRBV4-2	NA	NA	TGTGCCAGCAGCCAAGATCTCCGGGTGGCCACTGAAGCTTTCTTT	CASSQDLRVATEAFF
TRBJ1-5	TRBV5-4	NA	NA	TGTGCCAGCAGCTTGGGTGCCGGGGGCTATCAGCCCCAGCATTTT	CASSLGAGGYQPQHF
TRBJ1-2	TRBV7-2	NA	NA	TGTGCCAGCAGCTATTCTCAGGGCCCCTATGGCTACACCTTC	CASSYSQGPYGYTF
TRBJ1-5	TRBV5-1	TRBD1	NA	TGCGCCAGCAGAGAAGGGACAGTTAGCAATCAGCCCCAGCATTTT	CASREGTVSNQPQHF
TRBJ2-5	TRBV20-1	NA	once	TGCAGTGCTAGAAAACAAGAGACCCAGTACTTC	CSARKQETQYF
TRBJ2-1	TRBV29-1	TRBD2	few	TGCAGCTCCTCAGCGGGGGGGCCCTACAATGAGCAGTTCTTC	CSSSAGGPYNEQFF
TRBJ1-6	TRBV10-3	NA	NA	TGTGCCATCAGTGAGTCACCTTTGAAGTTTGGGATTTCTACCGCCCTCCACTTT	CAISESPLKFGISTALHF
TRBJ1-2	TRBV5-5	TRBD1	NA	TGTGCCAGCAGCTTGGCGGGACAGGGATTACGCTACACCTTC	CASSLAGQGLRYTF
TRBJ1-5	TRBV5-1	NA	NA	TGCGCCAGCAGCTTTCGGGCAGGGGATCAGCCCCAGCATTTT	CASSFRAGDQPQHF
TRBJ1-2	TRBV14	NA	NA	TGTGCCAGCAGCCAAGATGTGTATGGCTACACCTTC	CASSQDVYGYTF
TRBJ1-4	TRBV6-1	TRBD1	NA	TGTGCCACAGGGGGGCAGGGGTGGGAAAAACTGTTTTTT	CATGGQGWEKLFF
TRBJ1-3	TRBV28	NA	once	TGTGCCAGCAGTTTTCCGACAGTCTCTGGAAACACCATATATTTT	CASSFPTVSGNTIYF
TRBJ2-5	TRBV7-6	NA	NA	TGTGCCAGCAGCTTCCGGACAGACCAAGAGACCCAGTACTTC	CASSFRTDQETQYF